This T cell receptor (beta chain) appears in the sequencing data of a study of cytomegalovirus exposure and HLA in healthy donors. For the study at large: Within an early data release were about 85 million unique TCRs drawn from HLA-typed donors. Overall study findings and caveats: The number of N-insertions in an Asian-associated ancestry cluster was reportedly below the roughly 670-donor mean in a later analysis. According to an earlier analysis, most TCR beta V segments yielded productive rearrangements about 87% or about 30% of the time.

The CDR3 is 16 amino acids. From germline, CDR1 is LNHDA and CDR2 SQIVND (reference sequence). V was cut by 1 base and J by 2 bases, with 14 bases left in between. Donors showed nominal health when sampled, although they likely had unrecorded immune exposures. As to this clone: What it binds is not known.

13 Jbeta primers and 60 Vbeta primers were used for the PCR. TCRdb's copy holds only in-frame clones and misses some; the assay was immunoSEQ multiplex PCR. The sample lists under 250,000 clones, around 80% occurring once. This receptor was taken from a woman between 25 and 40 years old in good health and CMV-seropositive. The rearrangement links TRBV19 to TRBJ1-1; possible D gene TRBD1, 5 bases. The sequencing sample was made of PBMCs. In DNA, the CDR3 is TGTGCCAGTAGTATAGGGACACCCGGAACAAACACTGAAGCTTTCTTT. Translated: CASSIGTPGTNTEAFF.